These 2 T cell receptor beta chains originate from one sample sequenced in a study of shared clonotypes between healthy human individuals. The assay was immunoSEQ multiplex PCR, and TCRdb's table has in-frame clones only and misses some. The sample consists of 2 million to 2.5 million clones, roughly 90% of them appearing once. Sequencing was done on a sample of naive CD4+ T cells from PBMCs. Subset indicated: CD45RA+ positively selected. Receptors were obtained from a young man in good health. Some clones in this sample may be carry-over from other donors' samples.

The V call is TRBV7-2, the J call TRBJ2-7, with D possibly being TRBD1 or TRBD2 (6 bases each). This CDR3 has 14 residues. CDR1 SGHTA and CDR2 FQGNSA come from the germline V gene. Trimming removed 6 bases from V and 7 bases from J, with 19 bases in between. CDR3 sequence (DNA): TGTGCCAGCAGTCGGGGGCCTGGTGGGTGGGAGCAGTACTTC. Residues: CASSRGPGGWEQYF.

The chain combines TRBV9 with TRBJ2-1; 10 bases are a match to TRBD2. The germline gives CDR1 SGDLS, CDR2 YYNGEE. Germline trimming cut 0 bases from V and 7 bases from J; bases unmatched to any gene: 4. This CDR3 contains 15 residues. The CDR3 loop reads CASSVGAGGENEQFF. The CDR3 DNA sequence: TGTGCCAGCAGCGTAGGAGCGGGAGGGGAAAATGAGCAGTTCTTC.